This T cell receptor beta chain was profiled in a study of blood T cell repertoires in COVID-19. At the level of the study: From the United States, Italy and Spain came samples of acute and convalescent COVID-19. PBMCs, B-cell-depleted T cells, or T cells were the source of the cDNA or gDNA that made up the material.

This CDR3 spans 13 amino acids. Germline V gene data show CDR1 as MNHEY and CDR2 as SVGEGT. V lost 6 bases and J lost 3, with 12 bases in between. Authors' analysis steps: Reference gene primer amplification gave nucleated cell count estimates. Generated by immunoSEQ multiplex PCR, the TCRdb table keeps only in-frame clones and is missing some. That table supplies the V and J calls and clone size; D and trimming were determined from the DNA. There are 100,000 or so clones in the sample; about 88% occur only once, and more than 7% lies in the top ten. V and J are TRBV6-2 or TRBV6-3 and TRBJ2-7, with D uncertain. Input material: peripheral blood. The receptor's source is a man between 60 and 75 years old with acute or convalescent COVID-19. As DNA, the CDR3 is TGTGCCAGCAGGCCTGATACCTACTACGAGCAGTACTTC. Protein product: CASRPDTYYEQYF.